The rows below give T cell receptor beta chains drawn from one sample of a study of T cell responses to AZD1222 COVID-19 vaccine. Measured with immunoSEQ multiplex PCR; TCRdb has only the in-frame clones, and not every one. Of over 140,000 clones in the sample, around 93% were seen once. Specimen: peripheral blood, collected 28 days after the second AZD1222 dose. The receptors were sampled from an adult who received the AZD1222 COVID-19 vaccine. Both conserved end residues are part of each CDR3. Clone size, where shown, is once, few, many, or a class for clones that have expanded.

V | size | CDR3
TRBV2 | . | CASSGKSGHSDTGELFF
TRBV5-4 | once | CASSNSLRELFF
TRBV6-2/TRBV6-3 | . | CASSSPRVYSNQPQHF
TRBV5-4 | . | CASSSVPEDTQYF
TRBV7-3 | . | CASSSSITDTQYF
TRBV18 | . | CASSPPNERGRREQFF
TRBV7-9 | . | CASSLGDRVNYGYTF
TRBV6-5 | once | CASTGAASGANVLTF
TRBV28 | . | CASLGLAGPGHETQYF
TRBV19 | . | CASSLRTDTTYEQYF
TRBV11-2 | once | CASSLDSVNEQFF
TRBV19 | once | CASSRLGSGSNEQFF
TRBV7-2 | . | CASGTERIAGTQYF
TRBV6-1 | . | CASSSGQINEKLFF
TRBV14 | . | CASSQDLYTGELFF
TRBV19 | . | CASSITHSNQPQHF
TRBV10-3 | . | CAIRGPEGPNEKLFF
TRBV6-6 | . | CASRKRDREGTIYF
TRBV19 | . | CASNRGGFDYGYTF
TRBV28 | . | CASNIRTGRRSPLHF
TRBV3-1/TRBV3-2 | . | CASSQDRVAGGQETQYF
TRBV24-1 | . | CASGLAGEGDEQFF
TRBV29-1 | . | CSAPDPPGRDEQFF
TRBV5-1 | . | CASSSRDGEAFF
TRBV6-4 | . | CASSVTGGGGETQYF
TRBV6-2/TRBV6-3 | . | CASSYPPGGVGNEQFF
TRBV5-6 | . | CASSFGTNEETQYF
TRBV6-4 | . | CASSAGTVNSPLHF
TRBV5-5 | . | CASSSGQGFYF
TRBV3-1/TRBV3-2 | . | CASSQNGGTNYGYTF
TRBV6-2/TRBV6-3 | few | CASSNGSPYEQYF
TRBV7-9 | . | CASSSPGASSFF
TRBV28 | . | CASTRVGYKKLFF
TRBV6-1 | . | CASSREGGGPGELFF
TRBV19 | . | CASSTTGQISKNIQYF
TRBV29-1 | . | CSVEDDSYYGYTF
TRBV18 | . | CASSPRVSATYEQYF
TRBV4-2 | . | CASSQDGSNTGELFF
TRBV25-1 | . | CASGPSDRPNTEAFF
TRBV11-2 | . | CASSPWWLEDLAKNIQYF
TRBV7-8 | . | CASSLYPAETGSSGNTIYF
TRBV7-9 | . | CASRAPGLKSSYNEQFF
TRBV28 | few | CASSLPPGGGVTGNTIYF
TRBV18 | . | CASSPLLLRGQGIDYGYTF
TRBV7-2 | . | CASGGMGVEGQPQHF
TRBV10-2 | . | CASSEAGGLRPNEQFF
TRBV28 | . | CASKRGTPNNEQFF
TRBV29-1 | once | CSVYGLRTAAYGYTF
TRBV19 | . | CASSWTSGNTIYF
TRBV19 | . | CASSNGGRRLGHGYTF
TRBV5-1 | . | CASSPDRVGTEAFF
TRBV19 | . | CASSMDRAAREQYF
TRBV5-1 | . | CASSLDGWRGNTEAFF